This T cell receptor beta chain appears in the sequencing data of a study of T cell responses to AZD1222 COVID-19 vaccine. Study-wide results and limits: Possibly, clonal diversity was underestimated; donors were largely white British and included more females. Sampling that yielded the repertoires occurred only after the peak T cell response. Spike was spanned by vaccine-associated CD4 TCRs, with dominance at 160-218 and 743-854. Spike-specific TCR depth and breadth grew after two AZD1222 doses.

Only in-frame clones appear in the TCRdb table, and some are missing; sequencing was by immunoSEQ multiplex PCR. The sample yields 150,000 to 200,000 clones, around 90% seen once. The CDR3 is made up of 14 amino acids. A word on this clone: Antigen unknown.

The sample consisted of peripheral blood, taken on day 0 of AZD1222 vaccination. The sequence derives from an adult in good health. V and J are TRBV21-1 and TRBJ2-7. TRBV21-1 is listed as a pseudogene. CDR3 residues: CASSKGFYLGEQYF. CDR3 coding DNA: TGTGCCAGCAGCAAAGGATTTTACTTAGGGGAGCAGTACTTC.